These 27 T cell receptor beta chains were all obtained from the same sample, sequenced in a study of T cell changes during pregnancy in multiple sclerosis. Measured with immunoSEQ multiplex PCR; TCRdb has only the in-frame clones, and not every one. The sample yields around 34,000 clones, around nine tenths seen once. This material consisted of CD8+ T cells from peripheral blood mononuclear cells, taken in the first trimester of pregnancy. The receptors derive from a female donor with multiple sclerosis, enrolled in a pregnancy study.

The genes are TRBV28 and TRBJ2-5; TRBD2 agrees at 7 bases. This CDR3 region has 16 residues. The germline CDR1 and CDR2 sequences are MDHEN and SYDVKM. The J segment lost 2 bases and the V segment lost 7 bases, leaving 13 bases of the junction unmatched. CDR3 coding DNA: TGTGCCAGCACCGCGGGGGTACCCCGGGGGCAAGAGACCCAGTACTTC. Translated: CASTAGVPRGQETQYF. Based on the CDR3 plus reference TRBV28 and TRBJ2-5, the full variable domain is DVKVTQSSRYLVKRTGEKVFLECVQDMDHENMFWYRQDPGLGLRLIYFSYDVKMKEKGDIPEGYSVSREKKERFSLILESASTNQTSMYLCASTAGVPRGQETQYFGPGTRLLVL.

The chain employs TRBV5-1 and TRBJ2-7; 7 nucleotides match TRBD2. The CDR3 is made up of 14 amino acids. The J segment lost 6 bases and the V segment lost 3 bases, leaving 9 bases of the junction unmatched. The germline CDR1 and CDR2 sequences are SGHRS and YFSETQ. CDR3 region: CASSYRLADREQYF. CDR3 DNA sequence: TGCGCCAGCAGCTACCGACTAGCCGATCGCGAGCAGTACTTC.

The chain combines TRBV5-4 with TRBJ2-7; 10 nucleotides align to TRBD2. The CDR3 has 16 amino acids. Germline-derived CDR1 and CDR2 are SGHNT and YYREEE (reference sequence). Trimming removed 4 bases from V and 7 bases from J; junction bases left unmatched: 14. CDR3: CASSQAGSGRLGEQYF. CDR3 in DNA: TGTGCCAGCAGCCAAGCTGGTAGCGGGAGGTTGGGGGAGCAGTACTTC.

The J gene is TRBJ2-3, the V gene TRBV4-1; no clear D gene. Germline CDR1 MGHRA, CDR2 YSYEKL. V gave up 4 bases and J gave up 1 base, with 15 bases separating them. The CDR3 is 16 amino acids. CDR3 residues: CASSLPSSERTDTQYF. The CDR3 bases are TGCGCCAGCAGCCTCCCGTCTAGTGAACGCACAGATACGCAGTATTTT.

The chain has TRBV19 and TRBJ1-2; TRBD1 agrees at 8 bases. This CDR3 comprises 18 residues. Trimming at V came to 10 bases and at J to 0 bases, leaving 19 bases not matched to a gene. Germline lookup yields CDR1 LNHDA and CDR2 SQIVND (reference sequence). The CDR3 protein is CAIPTLRTGTQANYGYTF. CDR3 bases: TGTGCCATCCCCACCCTCCGGACAGGGACCCAAGCTAACTATGGCTACACCTTC.

The chain carries TRBV27 and TRBJ2-7; 9 nucleotides agree with TRBD2. The CDR3 sequence is 14 residues long. The V segment lost 4 bases and the J segment 2 bases; nucleotides outside the gene matches: 3. Germline CDR1 reads MNHEY; CDR2 reads SMNVEV (reference sequence). The CDR3 region is CASSSGGRAYEQYF. The DNA for the CDR3 is TGTGCCAGCAGTTCCGGCGGGAGGGCCTACGAGCAGTACTTC.

V usage is TRBV7-2 and J usage is TRBJ2-7; TRBD2 agrees at 14 bases. The CDR3 is 18 residues long. Germline CDR1 is SGHTA and CDR2 is FQGNSA. The junction had 9 bases not matched to a gene; V was cut back by 0 bases and J by 5 bases. The CDR3 nucleotides are TGTGCCAGCAGCTTAGCGAGGACTAGCGGGGGGAATAGGCACGAGCAGTACTTC. As protein: CASSLARTSGGNRHEQYF.

The chain has TRBV5-4 and TRBJ2-5; 12 bases agree with TRBD2. The CDR3 sequence is 16 residues long. The V and J ends lost 3 bases and 4 bases, in that order; junction bases with no gene match: 7. CDR1 is SGHNT, CDR2 YYREEE, per germline (reference sequence). The CDR3 protein is CASSSGLAGIGETQYF. CDR3 DNA sequence: TGTGCCAGCAGCTCCGGACTAGCGGGAATCGGAGAGACCCAGTACTTC.

This chain joins TRBV19 and TRBJ2-7; 7 nucleotides match TRBD2. V lost 5 bases to trimming and J lost 2 bases; unmatched junction nucleotides: 9. Per the germline V gene, CDR1 is LNHDA and CDR2 is SQIVND (reference sequence). There are 15 residues in the CDR3. The CDR3 is CASSSSGEGPYEQYF. The CDR3 DNA is TGTGCCAGTAGTTCGTCTGGGGAGGGACCCTACGAGCAGTACTTC.

The chain joins TRBV7-2 to TRBJ2-4; no clear D. The V end lost 2 bases, the J end lost 11 bases, and 7 bases lay between the germline ends. Germline CDR1 SGHTA, CDR2 FQGNSA. The CDR3 is 11 residues long. The CDR3 region is CASSLNGLQYF. In nucleotides, the CDR3 is TGTGCCAGCAGCTTAAATGGCCTTCAGTACTTC.

This sequence joins TRBV11-2 and TRBJ2-3; TRBD1 aligns across 7 bases. Looked up from germline, CDR1 is SGHAT and CDR2 is FQNNGV. V was clipped by 3 bases and J by 4 bases; unmatched bases: 7. This CDR3 comprises 15 residues. The CDR3 DNA sequence: TGTGCCAGCAGCTTGACTTGGCAGGGGGCAGATACGCAGTATTTT. This sequence encodes CASSLTWQGADTQYF. The full variable domain, rest sourced from reference TRBV11-2 and TRBJ2-3, is EAGVAQSPRYKIIEKRQSVAFWCNPISGHATLYWYQQILGQGPKLLIQFQNNGVVDDSQLPKDRFSAERLKGVDSTLKIQPAKLEDSAVYLCASSLTWQGADTQYFGPGTRLTVL.

The rearrangement joins TRBV7-2 to TRBJ2-5, with 9 bases fitting TRBD2. Looked up from germline, CDR1 is SGHTA and CDR2 is FQGNSA. The CDR3 runs to 18 residues. V gave up 1 base and J gave up 2 bases; unmatched junction bases: 11. CDR3 DNA sequence: TGTGCCAGCAGCTTAGGTCCGAGGGTAGCGGGAGTTCAAGAGACCCAGTACTTC. It translates to CASSLGPRVAGVQETQYF.

The gene calls are TRBV30 and TRBJ2-4, with 13 bases aligning to TRBD2. Germline trimming cut 2 bases from V and 11 bases from J; bases unmatched to any gene: 6. This CDR3 comprises 14 residues. Germline V gene sequence: CDR1 GTSNPN, CDR2 SVGIG (reference sequence). This CDR3 is CAWSLTSGGGLQYF. For the CDR3, the DNA is TGTGCCTGGAGTCTTACTAGCGGGGGGGGTCTTCAGTACTTC.

Here the CDR3 reads CASSLARRAYYNEQFF. The CDR3 DNA reads as TGTGCCAGCAGCTTAGCGCGGAGGGCCTACTACAATGAGCAGTTCTTC. V is TRBV7-2 and J is TRBJ2-1, with D perhaps TRBD2 (6 bases). CDR1 and CDR2 (germline): SGHTA, FQGNSA. Trimming took off 0 bases at V and 3 bases at J, with 12 bases between the two ends. The CDR3 contains 16 residues.

This clone showed up just once. The gene calls are TRBV7-9 and TRBJ2-7; D is unclear. V dropped 4 bases and J dropped 4 bases, with 17 bases sitting between them. CDR3 length: 15 residues. Germline CDR1 SEHNR, CDR2 FQNEAQ (reference sequence). The CDR3 is CASSSVTFRVYEQYF. The CDR3 nucleotides are TGTGCCAGCAGCTCAGTCACCTTTCGGGTTTACGAGCAGTACTTC.

The chain recombines TRBV28 with TRBJ2-7, with D tentatively TRBD2 (6 bases). The germline gives CDR1 MDHEN, CDR2 SYDVKM. V dropped 4 bases and J dropped 0 bases, with 13 bases sitting between them. The CDR3 has 15 residues. The chain's CDR3 is CASSSYRDFSYEQYF. Written as DNA, the CDR3 is TGTGCCAGCAGTTCCTACCGGGACTTCTCCTACGAGCAGTACTTC.

The chain joins TRBV7-9 to TRBJ2-1; no clear D gene. Deletions cut 1 base from V and 4 bases from J, with 11 bases between. This CDR3 has 15 amino acids. Germline V gene lookup returns CDR1 SEHNR and CDR2 FQNEAQ (reference sequence). In DNA, the CDR3 is TGTGCCAGCAGCTTAGGTAGCAACTCATACAATGAGCAGTTCTTC. Its translation is CASSLGSNSYNEQFF.

The chain carries TRBV7-9 and TRBJ2-1; D remains unclear. This CDR3 region has 12 residues. Germline V CDR1 and CDR2: SEHNR, FQNEAQ (reference sequence). V lost 1 base and J lost 10, with 8 bases in between. The CDR3 DNA follows: TGTGCCAGCAGCTTAGGGTTACGGGAGCAGTTCTTC. Translated: CASSLGLREQFF.

The rearrangement links TRBV29-1 to TRBJ2-3; 8 nucleotides line up with TRBD1. The CDR3 loop spans 15 amino acids. Germline values: CDR1 SQVTM, CDR2 ANQGSEA. The trim removed 3 bases at V and 1 base at J, leaving 6 bases unmatched. The CDR3 coding sequence is TGCAGCGTTGAGTGGACAGGGAAGGGCACAGATACGCAGTATTTT. Its protein is CSVEWTGKGTDTQYF.

This chain connects TRBV27 to TRBJ2-1, with D possibly TRBD2 on 5 matching bases. Germline V lookup: CDR1 MNHEY, CDR2 SMNVEV (reference sequence). This CDR3 comprises 17 residues. Trimming left V 0 bases short and J 3 bases short, with 15 bases between. The CDR3 sequence: CASSLSSGDWVYNEQFF. The CDR3 DNA sequence: TGTGCCAGCAGTTTATCGAGCGGAGACTGGGTCTACAATGAGCAGTTCTTC.

The chain carries TRBV5-1 and TRBJ2-7; TRBD2 might be the D (6 bases). V gave up 5 bases and J gave up 1 base, with 10 bases separating them. Germline V gene sequence: CDR1 SGHRS, CDR2 YFSETQ. The CDR3 contains 13 residues. The CDR3 nucleotides are TGCGCCAGCAGTCAGGGACTTTCCTACGAGCAGTACTTC. It yields the protein CASSQGLSYEQYF.

The chain has TRBV7-2 and TRBJ2-5; TRBD1 might be the D (5 bases). The CDR3 sequence is 11 residues long. V lost 7 bases, J lost 5 bases, and 8 bases lay in between. Per germline, CDR1 SGHTA and CDR2 FQGNSA. The CDR3 sequence: CASIKGETQYF. CDR3 nucleotide sequence: TGTGCCAGCATCAAGGGGGAGACCCAGTACTTC.

The chain recombines TRBV5-1 with TRBJ1-1; D may be TRBD1 (5 bases). V gave up 2 bases and J gave up 6 bases, with 11 bases separating them. The CDR3 is 13 amino acids. Germline V gene sequence: CDR1 SGHRS, CDR2 YFSETQ. CDR3 sequence reads: CASSLRDWAEAFF. In DNA form, the CDR3 reads TGCGCCAGCAGCTTAAGGGACTGGGCTGAAGCTTTCTTT.

This sequence joins TRBV5-1 and TRBJ2-7; possibly TRBD2 for D (6 bases). CDR1 and CDR2 (germline): SGHRS, YFSETQ. The CDR3 has 18 amino acids. V was pared by 5 bases and J by 1 base, with 25 bases between. The CDR3 DNA follows: TGCGCCAGCAGTAACGGGACTCCGATAGAGGATTGGTCCTACGAGCAGTACTTC. It specifies CASSNGTPIEDWSYEQYF.

This chain uses TRBV19 with TRBJ2-1; TRBD2 matches at 7 bases. The CDR3 totals 13 residues. Germline trimming cut 6 bases from V and 4 bases from J; bases unmatched to any gene: 3. From germline, CDR1 is LNHDA and CDR2 SQIVND (reference sequence). Written as DNA, the CDR3 is TGTGCCAGTAGGACGGGACTATACAATGAGCAGTTCTTC. Translated, it gives CASRTGLYNEQFF.

The V gene is TRBV5-6, the J gene TRBJ2-7, with 7 bases matching TRBD1. CDR3 length equals 14 residues. Germline lookup yields CDR1 SGHDT and CDR2 YYEEEE. V shed 5 bases, J shed 3 bases, and the junction held 8 bases outside the gene matches. CDR3 residues: CASSLRAGGYEQYF. The CDR3 DNA reads TGTGCCAGCAGTCTAAGGGCAGGGGGCTACGAGCAGTACTTC.

This clone was observed many times. The chain carries TRBV10-3 and TRBJ2-7; a possible D gene is TRBD2 (6 bases). The V and J ends lost 10 bases and 2 bases respectively, with 15 bases between them. Germline assignment: CDR1 ENHRY and CDR2 SYGVKD. The CDR3 contains 13 residues. CDR3: CANRKPGAYEQYF. CDR3 coding DNA: TGTGCCAACCGAAAACCGGGGGCCTACGAGCAGTACTTC.